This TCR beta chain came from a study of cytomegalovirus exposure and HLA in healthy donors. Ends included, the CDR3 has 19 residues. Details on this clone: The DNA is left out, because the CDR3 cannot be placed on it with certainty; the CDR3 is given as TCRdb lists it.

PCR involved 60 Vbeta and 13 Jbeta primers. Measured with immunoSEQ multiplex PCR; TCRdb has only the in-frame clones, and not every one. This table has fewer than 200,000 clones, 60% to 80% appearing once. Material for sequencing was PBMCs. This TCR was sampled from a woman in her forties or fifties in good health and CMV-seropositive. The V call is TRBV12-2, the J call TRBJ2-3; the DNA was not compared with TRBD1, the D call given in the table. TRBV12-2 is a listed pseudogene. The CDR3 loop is CASRFGRGIVPSATDTQYF.